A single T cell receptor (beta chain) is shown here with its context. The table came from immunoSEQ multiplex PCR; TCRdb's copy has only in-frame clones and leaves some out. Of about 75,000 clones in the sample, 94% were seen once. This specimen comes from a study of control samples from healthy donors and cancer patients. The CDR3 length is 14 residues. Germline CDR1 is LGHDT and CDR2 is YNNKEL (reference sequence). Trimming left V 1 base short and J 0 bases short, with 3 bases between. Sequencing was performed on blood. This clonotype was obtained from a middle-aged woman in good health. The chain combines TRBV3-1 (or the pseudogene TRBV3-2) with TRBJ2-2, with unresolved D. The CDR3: CASSQGPNTGELFF. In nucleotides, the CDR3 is TGTGCCAGCAGCCAAGGACCGAACACCGGGGAGCTGTTTTTT.